This is a list of T cell receptor beta chains from one sample in a study of blood T cells in healthy people across ages. A single record per CDR3 protein comes from TCRdb applying MiXCR to the 5' RACE reads. The sample shows just over 1 million distinct CDR3 sequences, around 43% of them seen only once. The sample taken for sequencing was blood. The receptors here all came from a woman aged 60 to 75 in good health. Both conserved end residues are part of each CDR3. The D gene is left open where the match is weak. Clone size is shown for a subset of rows, as once, few, many or a class of expanded clone.

clone size	D gene	V gene	J gene	CDR3 DNA	CDR3 protein
-	TRBD2	TRBV19	TRBJ2-3	TGTGCCAGTAGTCCTCATTTACCGGGACTAGCGGGAGTAACAGATACGCAGTATTTT	CASSPHLPGLAGVTDTQYF
-	TRBD1	TRBV28	TRBJ2-7	TGTGCCAGCAATGGACAGGGGGTGGGTGAGCAGTACTTC	CASNGQGVGEQYF
few	-	TRBV4-1	TRBJ2-5	TGCGCCAGCAGCCAACTGGCACCTACGGAGACCCAGTACTTC	CASSQLAPTETQYF
few	TRBD2	TRBV4-1	TRBJ2-3	TGCGCCAGCAGCCAAGACCGTAGCGGGAGTCGGGCAGATACGCAGTATTTT	CASSQDRSGSRADTQYF
few	-	TRBV27	TRBJ2-1	TGTGCCAGCAGTTCCTATCCTAGCGAACATGAGCAGTTCTTC	CASSSYPSEHEQFF
few	TRBD2	TRBV4-2	TRBJ2-7	TGTGCCAGCAGCCGAGAGGGGGTAGCGGGACTGTCCCCTTACTACGAGCAGTACTTC	CASSREGVAGLSPYYEQYF
few	TRBD1	TRBV13	TRBJ2-7	TGTGCCAGCAGCCGACGGACAGGGGGGGACGAGCAGTACTTC	CASSRRTGGDEQYF
-	TRBD2	TRBV30	TRBJ2-5	TGTGCCTGGACCTTGGGACTAGTGCAAGAGACCCAGTACTTC	CAWTLGLVQETQYF
few	TRBD1	TRBV12-3/TRBV12-4	TRBJ2-6	TGTGCCAGCAGTTTTAGGACAGGGCTCCGCTCTGGGGCCAACGTCCTGACTTTC	CASSFRTGLRSGANVLTF
-	TRBD1	TRBV20-1	TRBJ2-5	TGCAGTGCTAGGCGGGACAGGTCTACTCAAGAGACCCAGTACTTC	CSARRDRSTQETQYF
-	TRBD1	TRBV6-2/TRBV6-3	TRBJ1-1	TGTGCCAGCAGACCCGGGACAGGGGGAGGAGGCACTGAAGCTTTCTTT	CASRPGTGGGGTEAFF
-	TRBD1	TRBV6-5	TRBJ1-4	TGTGCCAGCAGTTACGGACAGGGAACTAATGAAAAACTGTTTTTT	CASSYGQGTNEKLFF
few	TRBD2	TRBV5-1	TRBJ2-1	TGCGCCAGCAGCTTCGGGACTAGCGGTTTCATTAATGAGCAGTTCTTC	CASSFGTSGFINEQFF
few	TRBD1	TRBV7-8	TRBJ2-7	TGTGCCAGCAGCCCGGGACAGTACTACGAGCAGTACTTC	CASSPGQYYEQYF
few	TRBD1	TRBV5-1	TRBJ2-7	TGCGCCAGCAGCTTGGTTGGGACAGGGTCCTACGAGCAGTACTTC	CASSLVGTGSYEQYF
-	-	TRBV3-1	TRBJ2-5	TGTGCCAGCAGCGGAGGAGCTTTAGAGACCCAGTACTTC	CASSGGALETQYF